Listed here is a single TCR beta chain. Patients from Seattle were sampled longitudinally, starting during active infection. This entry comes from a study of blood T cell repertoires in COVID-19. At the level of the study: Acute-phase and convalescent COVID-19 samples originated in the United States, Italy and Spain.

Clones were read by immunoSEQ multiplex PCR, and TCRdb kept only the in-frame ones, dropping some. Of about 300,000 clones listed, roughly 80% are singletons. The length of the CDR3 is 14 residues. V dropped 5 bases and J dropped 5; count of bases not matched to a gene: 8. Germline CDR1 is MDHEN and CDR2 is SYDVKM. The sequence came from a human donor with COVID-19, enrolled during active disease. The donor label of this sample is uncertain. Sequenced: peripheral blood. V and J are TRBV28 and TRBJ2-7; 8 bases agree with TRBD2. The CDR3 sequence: CASSRSGGPDEQYF. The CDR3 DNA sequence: TGTGCCAGCAGTCGGTCGGGAGGGCCAGACGAGCAGTACTTC.